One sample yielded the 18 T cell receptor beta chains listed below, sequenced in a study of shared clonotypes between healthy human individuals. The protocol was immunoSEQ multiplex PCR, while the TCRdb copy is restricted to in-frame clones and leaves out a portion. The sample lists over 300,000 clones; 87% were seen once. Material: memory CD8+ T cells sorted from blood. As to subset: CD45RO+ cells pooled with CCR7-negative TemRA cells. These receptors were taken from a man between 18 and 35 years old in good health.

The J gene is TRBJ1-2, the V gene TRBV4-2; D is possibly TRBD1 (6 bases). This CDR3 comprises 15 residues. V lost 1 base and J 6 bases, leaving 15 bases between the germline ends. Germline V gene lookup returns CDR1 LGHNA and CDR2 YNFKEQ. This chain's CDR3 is CASSQVDTGQDGYTF. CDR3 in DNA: TGTGCCAGCAGCCAAGTGGATACAGGGCAGGATGGCTACACCTTC.

In DNA, the CDR3 is TGTGCCAGCAGCCCCGGAGGGATTGCAACTAATGAAAAACTGTTTTTT. Its protein product is CASSPGGIATNEKLFF. V and J are TRBV11-2 and TRBJ1-4; D is ambiguous. The CDR3 is 16 amino acids. V lost 5 bases to trimming and J lost 0 bases, with 13 bases between them. CDR1 is SGHAT and CDR2 is FQNNGV in the germline V gene.

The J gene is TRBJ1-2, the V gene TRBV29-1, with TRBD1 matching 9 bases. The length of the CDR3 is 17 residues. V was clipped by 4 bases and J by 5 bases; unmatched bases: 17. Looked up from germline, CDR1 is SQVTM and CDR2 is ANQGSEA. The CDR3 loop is CSVGDRVIPGRSYGYTF. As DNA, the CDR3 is TGCAGCGTTGGGGACAGGGTAATCCCAGGTCGGAGTTATGGCTACACCTTC.

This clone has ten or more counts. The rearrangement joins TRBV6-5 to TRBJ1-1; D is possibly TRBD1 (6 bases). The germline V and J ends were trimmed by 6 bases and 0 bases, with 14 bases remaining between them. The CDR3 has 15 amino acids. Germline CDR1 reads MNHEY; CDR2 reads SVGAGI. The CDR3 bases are TGTGCCAGCAGGGTGAAGGGGGGCATGAACACTGAAGCTTTCTTT. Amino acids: CASRVKGGMNTEAFF.

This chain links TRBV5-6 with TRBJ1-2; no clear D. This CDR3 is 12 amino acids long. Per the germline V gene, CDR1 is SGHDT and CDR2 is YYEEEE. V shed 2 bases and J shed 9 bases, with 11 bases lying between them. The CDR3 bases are TGTGCCAGCAGCTTAGACCGGGGTAGCTACACCTTC. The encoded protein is CASSLDRGSYTF.

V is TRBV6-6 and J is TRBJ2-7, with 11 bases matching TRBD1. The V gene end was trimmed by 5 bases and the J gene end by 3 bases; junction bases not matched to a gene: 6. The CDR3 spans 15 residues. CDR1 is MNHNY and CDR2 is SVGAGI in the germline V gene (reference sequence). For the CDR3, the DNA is TGTGCCAGCAGTCCGCGGACAGGGGGCTTCTACGAGCAGTACTTC. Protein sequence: CASSPRTGGFYEQYF.

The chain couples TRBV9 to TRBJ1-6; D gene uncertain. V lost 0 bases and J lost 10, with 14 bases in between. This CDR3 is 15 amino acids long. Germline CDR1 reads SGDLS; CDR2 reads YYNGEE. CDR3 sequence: CASSVGLEGPSPLHF. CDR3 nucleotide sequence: TGTGCCAGCAGCGTAGGATTAGAAGGGCCCTCACCCCTCCACTTT.

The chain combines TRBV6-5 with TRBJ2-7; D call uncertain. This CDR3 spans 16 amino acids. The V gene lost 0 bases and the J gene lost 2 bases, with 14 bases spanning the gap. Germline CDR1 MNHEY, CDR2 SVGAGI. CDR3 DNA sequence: TGTGCCAGCAGTTACTCTTTAGGGCTCTCTGCCTACGAGCAGTACTTC. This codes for CASSYSLGLSAYEQYF.

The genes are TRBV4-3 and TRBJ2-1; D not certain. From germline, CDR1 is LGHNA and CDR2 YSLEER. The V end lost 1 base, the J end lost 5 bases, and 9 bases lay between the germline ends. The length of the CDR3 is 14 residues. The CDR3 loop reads CASSQGSYDNEQFF. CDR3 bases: TGCGCCAGCAGCCAAGGCTCGTACGACAATGAGCAGTTCTTC.

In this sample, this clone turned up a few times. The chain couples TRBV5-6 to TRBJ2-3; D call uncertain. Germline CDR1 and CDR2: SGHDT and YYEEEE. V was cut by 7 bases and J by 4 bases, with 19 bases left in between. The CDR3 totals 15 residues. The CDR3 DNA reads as TGTGCCAGCTCATTCGTCCTACGCCCCGCAGATACGCAGTATTTT. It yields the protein CASSFVLRPADTQYF.

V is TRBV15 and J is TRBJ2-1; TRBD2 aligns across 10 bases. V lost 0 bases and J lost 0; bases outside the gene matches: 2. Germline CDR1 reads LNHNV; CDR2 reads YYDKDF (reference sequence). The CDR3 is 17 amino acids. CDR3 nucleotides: TGTGCCACCAGCAGAGAGGGACTAGCGAACTCCTACAATGAGCAGTTCTTC. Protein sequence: CATSREGLANSYNEQFF.

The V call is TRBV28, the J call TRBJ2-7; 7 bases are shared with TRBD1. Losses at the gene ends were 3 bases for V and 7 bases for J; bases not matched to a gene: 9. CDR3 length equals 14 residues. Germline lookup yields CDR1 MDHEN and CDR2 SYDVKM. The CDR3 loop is CASSFLRGRREQYF. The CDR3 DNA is TGTGCCAGCAGTTTTCTGAGGGGGCGTAGGGAGCAGTACTTC.

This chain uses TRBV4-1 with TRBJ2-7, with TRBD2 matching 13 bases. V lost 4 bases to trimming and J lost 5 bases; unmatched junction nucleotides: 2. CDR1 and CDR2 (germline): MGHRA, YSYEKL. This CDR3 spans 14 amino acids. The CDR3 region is CASSRTSGRDEQYF. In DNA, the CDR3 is TGCGCCAGCAGCCGCACTAGCGGGAGGGACGAGCAGTACTTC.

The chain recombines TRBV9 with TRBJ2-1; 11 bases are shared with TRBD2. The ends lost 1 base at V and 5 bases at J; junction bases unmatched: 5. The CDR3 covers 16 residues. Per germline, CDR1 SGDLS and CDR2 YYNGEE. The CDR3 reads CASSVYPSGGNNEQFF. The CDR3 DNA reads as TGTGCCAGCAGCGTATATCCTAGCGGGGGGAACAATGAGCAGTTCTTC.

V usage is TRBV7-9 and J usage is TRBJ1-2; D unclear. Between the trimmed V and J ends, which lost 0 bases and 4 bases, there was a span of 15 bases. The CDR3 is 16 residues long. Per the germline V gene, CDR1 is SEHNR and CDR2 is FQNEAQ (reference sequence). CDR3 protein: CASSLANSVPIYGYTF. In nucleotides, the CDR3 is TGTGCCAGCAGCTTAGCAAACAGCGTTCCGATCTATGGCTACACCTTC.

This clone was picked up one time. The CDR3 DNA sequence: TGCGCCAGCAGCCAAGTCTTCAGGGACAATGAGCAGTTCTTC. It encodes CASSQVFRDNEQFF. This sequence joins TRBV4-3 and TRBJ2-1, with TRBD1 as a possible D gene (5 bases). The CDR3 extends over 14 amino acids. CDR1 and CDR2 from the germline V gene are LGHNA and YSLEER. Trimming shortened V by 1 base and J by 5 bases, and 9 bases separated the two germline ends.

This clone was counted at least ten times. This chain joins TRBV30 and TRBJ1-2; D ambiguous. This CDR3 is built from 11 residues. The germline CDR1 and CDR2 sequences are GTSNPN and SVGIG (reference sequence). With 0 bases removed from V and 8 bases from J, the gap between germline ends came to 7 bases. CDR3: CAWSVVAGYTF. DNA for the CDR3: TGTGCCTGGAGTGTGGTGGCGGGCTACACCTTC.

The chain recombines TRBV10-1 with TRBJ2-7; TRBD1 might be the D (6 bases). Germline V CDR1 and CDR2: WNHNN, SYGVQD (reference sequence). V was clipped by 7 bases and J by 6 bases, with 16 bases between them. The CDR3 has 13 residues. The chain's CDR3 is CASIRAGAGEQYF. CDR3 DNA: TGCGCCAGCATAAGGGCAGGGGCTGGCGAGCAGTACTTC.